This paragraph covers one T cell receptor beta chain sequence. The antigen remains unidentified. This record comes from a study of T cell responses to AZD1222 COVID-19 vaccine. General study findings and limits: Clonal diversity may have been underestimated in mostly white British donors.

Using immunoSEQ multiplex PCR, the repertoire was profiled, and TCRdb retains in-frame clones only, with some absent. Of under 200,000 clones detected, around 88% appear once; the ten largest clones hold over 1%. CDR1 is LGHDT, CDR2 YNNKEL, per germline (reference sequence). V was pared by 4 bases and J by 7 bases, with 4 bases of the junction left unmatched. This CDR3 is built from 14 residues. The sequences come from peripheral blood, collected 28 days after the second AZD1222 dose. The J gene is TRBJ1-4, the V gene TRBV3-1 (or the pseudogene TRBV3-2); 9 nucleotides match TRBD1. The clonotype was recovered from an adult who received the AZD1222 COVID-19 vaccine. The CDR3 region has the DNA TGTGCCAGCAGCCCGCGGACAGGGGTTGAAAAACTGTTTTTT. Protein product: CASSPRTGVEKLFF.